The clone carrying this T cell receptor (beta chain) is labeled as medium-sized (0.01 to 0.1%). Its specificity is unknown. The CDR3 consists of 19 residues. The V and J ends lost 3 bases and 2 bases, in that order; junction bases with no gene match: 15. The germline CDR1 and CDR2 sequences are LNHNV and YYDKDF (reference sequence). Cyclophosphamide on days +3 and +4 followed busulfan-fludarabine conditioning and a marrow graft. Clones were read by immunoSEQ multiplex PCR, and TCRdb kept only the in-frame ones, dropping some. The profile covers 7,000 or so clones, none occurring a single time. This sample was included in a study of T cells after posttransplantation cyclophosphamide. General study findings and limits: Later post-transplant blood repertoires were often dominated by donor CD8+ memory clones.

The chain employs TRBV15 and TRBJ2-1, with 8 bases identical to TRBD2. The source is a female patient aged 50-59 years who received an allogeneic stem cell transplant from an unrelated donor, was CMV-positive, and had acute GVHD only. Some T cells may be graft donor cells. Sequencing was performed on PBMCs, taken after allogeneic stem cell transplant with posttransplant cyclophosphamide. CDR3 residues: CATSRIPSPERGTYNEQFF. CDR3 coding DNA: TGTGCCACCAGCAGGATACCCTCACCAGAGCGGGGGACCTACAATGAGCAGTTCTTC.